This TCR beta chain was found in a study of control samples from healthy donors and cancer patients. Sequencing was performed with immunoSEQ multiplex PCR; in TCRdb, only in-frame clones are kept and a portion is missing. The sample records about 180,000 clones, around 90% being singletons. The sequence came from a woman between 45 and 60 years old in good health. Sequenced sample: blood.

CDR3 coding DNA: TGTGCCTGGAGCCCGGGACTAGCGGGAATTTACGAGCAGTACTTC. Protein sequence: CAWSPGLAGIYEQYF. V and J are TRBV30 and TRBJ2-7; 13 positions agree with TRBD2. Trimming took 3 bases from V and 4 from J; bases not matched to a gene: 6. Germline-derived CDR1 and CDR2 are GTSNPN and SVGIG (reference sequence). This CDR3 has 15 residues. The variable domain in full, with the rest retrieved from reference TRBV30 and TRBJ2-7, is SQTIHQWPATLVQPVGSPLSLECTVEGTSNPNLYWYRQAAGRGLQLLFYSVGIGQISSEVPQNLSASRPQDRQFILSSKKLLLSDSGFYLCAWSPGLAGIYEQYFGPGTRLTVT.